This TCR beta chain was captured in a study of T cells in localized non-small cell lung cancer. Findings and caveats of the study: Paired adjacent lung recovered a median around 59 of the top 100 tumor clones. Owing to sequencing of a solitary tumor region, heterogeneity cannot be discounted. Of the tissues analyzed, uninvolved adjacent lung showed maximal T cell clonality, greater than tumor.

TCRdb keeps only in-frame clones here, not all; method: immunoSEQ multiplex PCR. The sample records 2,000 to 2,500 clones, roughly 25% being singletons. On this clone itself: Antigen specificity is unknown.

The specimen was lung tumor tissue, collected before any cancer treatment. The source is a woman aged 35 to 70 with stage III lung adenocarcinoma.

The CDR3: CASSQDRAKTGELFF. The CDR3, as DNA: TGTGCCAGCAGCCAGGACAGGGCCAAAACCGGGGAGCTGTTTTTT. The chain couples TRBV11-3 to TRBJ2-2; 8 nucleotides line up with TRBD1. The CDR3 covers 15 residues. Germline V CDR1 and CDR2: SGHNT, YENEEA. The V gene end was trimmed by 5 bases and the J gene end by 5 bases; junction bases not matched to a gene: 7.